Each of the 21 T cell receptor beta chains below was sequenced from the same sample in a study of blood T cell repertoires in COVID-19 (dated by TCRdb to about 2020). Libraries were constructed by the immunoSEQ multiplex PCR assay. The clones in this table, taken by TCRdb from immuneACCESS, are in-frame only. Not every clone is retained; where verified, under half of the shortfall comes from an unresolved V gene, and the cause of the rest is unknown. Present in this sample are roughly 330,000 clones, about nine tenths of which were seen just once. The ten top clones hold over 9.5% of the sample. The sequenced sample consisted of PBMCs or T cells enriched from blood (not recorded which). All receptors come from a woman aged 18 to 35 who had recovered from COVID-19.

A single count supports this clone. The V and J genes are TRBV5-6 and TRBJ1-1; the D is unclear. Germline V gene data show CDR1 as SGHDT and CDR2 as YYEEEE. V lost 2 bases, J lost 11 bases, and 16 bases lay in between. CDR3 length equals 13 residues. This chain's CDR3 is CASSLGGRADAFF. The CDR3 DNA follows: TGTGCCAGCAGCTTAGGTGGGAGGGCAGACGCTTTCTTT.

This chain links TRBV6-1 with TRBJ1-2; 7 bases are a match to TRBD1. Germline CDR1 MNHNS, CDR2 SASEGT. V gave up 5 bases and J gave up 8 bases; unmatched junction bases: 11. This CDR3 has 14 residues. For the CDR3, the DNA is TGTGCCAGCAGTACCGACAGGGAAAGATACGGCTACACCTTC. This sequence encodes CASSTDRERYGYTF.

Only one count was recorded for this clone. The rearrangement joins TRBV2 to TRBJ1-1, with 7 bases matching TRBD1. This CDR3 contains 15 residues. V was clipped by 3 bases and J by 4 bases; unmatched bases: 8. CDR1 SNHLY and CDR2 FYNNEI come from the germline V gene. In nucleotides, the CDR3 is TGTGCCAGCAGTGATCGGGCAGGGGGGAGCACTGAAGCTTTCTTT. This gives the protein CASSDRAGGSTEAFF.

The V and J genes are TRBV2 and TRBJ1-4; 8 positions match TRBD1. Trimming at V came to 7 bases and at J to 17 bases, leaving 15 bases not matched to a gene. Germline V gene lookup returns CDR1 SNHLY and CDR2 FYNNEI. The CDR3 length is 13 residues. DNA of the CDR3: TGTGCCAGCAATGCAGGACAGGGCCTGGAACGATTTTTT. Protein: CASNAGQGLERFF.

Worth noting for this clone: At one boundary the junction diverges from the germline segment, which might be a read error. The chain is built from TRBV30 and TRBJ1-5, with D possibly TRBD1 on 5 matching bases. There are 13 residues in the CDR3. Looked up from germline, CDR1 is GTSNPN and CDR2 is SVGIG (reference sequence). The CDR3 nucleotides are TGTGCCTGGAGTTCGTCAGGGAATCAGCTCCAGCATTTT. Its protein is CAWSSSGNQLQHF.

The chain couples TRBV7-8 to TRBJ2-4; 9 bases are shared with TRBD2. Germline loops: CDR1 SGHVS, CDR2 FQNEAQ. The CDR3 has 19 amino acids. V shed 1 base and J 0 bases; nucleotides not matched to a gene: 10. The CDR3 protein is CASSLGAGGPLGAKNIQYF. The CDR3 coding sequence is TGTGCCAGCAGCTTAGGGGCGGGGGGGCCGCTCGGAGCCAAAAACATTCAGTACTTC.

This clone was detected only once. V gene TRBV7-6 combines with J gene TRBJ2-1, with TRBD2 identical over 8 bases. V lost 5 bases, J lost 6 bases, and 6 bases stayed unmatched. CDR3 length equals 14 residues. CDR1 and CDR2 (germline): SGHVS, FNYEAQ. The CDR3 bases are TGTGCCAGCAGCCTTACTAGCGGTAGCAATGAGCAGTTCTTC. Its translation is CASSLTSGSNEQFF.

Only a few counts were recorded for this clone. The chain carries TRBV7-8 and TRBJ1-1; D call uncertain. This CDR3 region has 14 residues. Germline CDR1 SGHVS, CDR2 FQNEAQ. The ends were cut back, 1 base at V and 3 bases at J, with 9 bases in the middle. The CDR3: CASSLDLGDTEAFF. CDR3 coding DNA: TGTGCCAGCAGCTTAGACCTCGGGGACACTGAAGCTTTCTTT.

The rearrangement links TRBV13 to TRBJ1-1, with D unresolved. CDR3 size: 13 residues. In germline, CDR1 is PRHDT, CDR2 FYEKMQ (reference sequence). Trimming shortened V by 0 bases and J by 1 base, and 3 bases separated the two germline ends. DNA of the CDR3: TGTGCCAGCAGCTTAGGGGCGAACACTGAAGCTTTCTTT. Translated: CASSLGANTEAFF.

The V gene is TRBV11-2, the J gene TRBJ2-1; the D gene is possibly TRBD2 (5 bases). Between the trimmed V and J ends, which lost 1 base and 2 bases, there was a span of 12 bases. CDR1 and CDR2 from the germline V gene are SGHAT and FQNNGV. CDR3 length: 16 amino acids. CDR3 nucleotides: TGTGCCAGCAGCTTAGCCGCGGCCGGGGCCTACAATGAGCAGTTCTTC. This translates into CASSLAAAGAYNEQFF. Full variable domain (outside the CDR3, taken from reference TRBV11-2 and TRBJ2-1): EAGVAQSPRYKIIEKRQSVAFWCNPISGHATLYWYQQILGQGPKLLIQFQNNGVVDDSQLPKDRFSAERLKGVDSTLKIQPAKLEDSAVYLCASSLAAAGAYNEQFFGPGTRLTVL.

The chain employs TRBV28 and TRBJ2-2; TRBD2 agrees at 7 bases. CDR1 and CDR2 from the germline V gene are MDHEN and SYDVKM. After removal of 10 bases from V and 4 bases from J, the junction contained 12 bases not matched to a gene. The CDR3 spans 15 residues. The CDR3 loop is CATDSLAGFTGELFF. CDR3 nucleotide sequence: TGTGCCACCGACTCCTTAGCGGGCTTCACCGGGGAGCTGTTTTTT.

This clone appeared once. This same CDR3 is encoded by further DNA sequences in the sample. The chain is built from TRBV4-1 and TRBJ2-7; TRBD1 agrees at 7 bases. With V trimmed by 0 bases and J by 2 bases, 4 bases remained unmatched. The CDR3 length is 15 residues. The germline V gene encodes CDR1 MGHRA and CDR2 YSYEKL. Written as DNA, the CDR3 is TGCGCCAGCAGCCAAGATACAGGGGTAACCTACGAGCAGTACTTC. It yields the protein CASSQDTGVTYEQYF.

The chain carries TRBV9 and TRBJ1-1, with TRBD1 as a possible D gene (5 bases). Germline values: CDR1 SGDLS, CDR2 YYNGEE. The CDR3 extends over 16 amino acids. Trimming pared 1 base from V and 4 bases from J, leaving 17 bases between. CDR3 sequence (DNA): TGTGCCAGCAGCGTAACACAGGCCCTGGAGTTCACTGAAGCTTTCTTT. It encodes CASSVTQALEFTEAFF. The complete variable domain, with remaining parts taken from reference TRBV9 and TRBJ1-1, reads DSGVTQTPKHLITATGQRVTLRCSPRSGDLSVYWYQQSLDQGLQFLIQYYNGEERAKGNILERFSAQQFPDLHSELNLSSLELGDSALYFCASSVTQALEFTEAFFGQGTRLTVV.

This rearrangement joins TRBV4-2 to TRBJ2-4; 8 bases match TRBD2. The CDR3 has 20 amino acids. With 3 bases clipped from V and 8 bases from J, the junction kept 24 bases outside the gene matches. Germline V lookup: CDR1 LGHNA, CDR2 YNFKEQ. The CDR3, as DNA: TGTGCCAGCAGCCAGGATTATTATTACGGGGGGGCGGGTTCAGGAGACATTCAGTACTTC. Translation: CASSQDYYYGGAGSGDIQYF.

The sample holds a few counts of this clone. The chain recombines TRBV12-5 with TRBJ2-5; perhaps TRBD2 as D (5 bases). Germline V gives CDR1 LGHNT, CDR2 FRNRAP. V dropped 3 bases and J dropped 1 base, with 15 bases sitting between them. This CDR3 has 16 residues. CDR3 residues: CASGFRQSGIQETQYF. As DNA, the CDR3 is TGTGCTAGTGGTTTCCGCCAGTCGGGGATCCAAGAGACCCAGTACTTC.

This rearrangement joins TRBV5-3 to TRBJ2-2, with 14 bases fitting TRBD2. TRBV5-3 carries the ORF label, with uncertain function. V was pared by 5 bases and J by 4 bases, with 7 bases of the junction left unmatched. This CDR3 has 17 amino acids. CDR3 coding DNA: TGTGCCAGAAGATCTGGACTAGCGGGAGGCATCACCGGGGAGCTGTTTTTT. This sequence encodes CARRSGLAGGITGELFF.

A single count supports this clone. This chain joins TRBV28 and TRBJ2-1; tentatively, D is TRBD2 (6 bases). Trimming took 7 bases from V and 3 from J, leaving 19 bases between them. CDR1 and CDR2 (germline): MDHEN, SYDVKM. The CDR3 totals 16 residues. This CDR3 reads CASTHLIGDFYNEQFF. DNA for the CDR3: TGTGCCAGCACCCACCTAATAGGGGACTTCTACAATGAGCAGTTCTTC.

The V call is TRBV7-3, the J call TRBJ2-1; D perhaps matches TRBD1 (6 bases). The CDR3 is 13 amino acids. Germline lookup yields CDR1 SGHTA and CDR2 FQGTGA. V was clipped by 2 bases and J by 5 bases, with 7 bases between them. Here the CDR3 reads CASSLSGDNEQFF. CDR3 coding DNA: TGTGCCAGCAGCTTATCAGGGGACAATGAGCAGTTCTTC.

The rearrangement uses TRBV7-8 and TRBJ1-5; D gene uncertain. The germline V gene has CDR1 SGHVS and CDR2 FQNEAQ. The CDR3 extends over 16 amino acids. Trimming stripped 2 bases from V and 4 bases from J, with 15 bases between. The CDR3 bases are TGTGCCAGCAGCTTAAGTGCCCGGGGTAGGAATCAGCCCCAGCATTTT. Encoded protein: CASSLSARGRNQPQHF.

CDR3 protein: CASSYEGPYNSPLHF. In DNA, the CDR3 is TGTGCCAGCAGTTACGAGGGTCCCTATAATTCACCCCTCCACTTT. V gene TRBV6-5 combines with J gene TRBJ1-6; D unclear. Trimming stripped 2 bases from V and 2 bases from J, with 7 bases between. CDR3 length: 15 residues. Germline values: CDR1 MNHEY, CDR2 SVGAGI.

CDR3 bases: TGTGCCAGCAGCCTGACTAGCGGGAGCGGCTACGAGCAGTACTTC. Translation: CASSLTSGSGYEQYF. The rearrangement joins TRBV7-9 to TRBJ2-7; 12 nucleotides match TRBD2. J gave up 3 bases and V 5 bases, and 5 bases lay outside the gene matches. The germline V gene has CDR1 SEHNR and CDR2 FQNEAQ (reference sequence). CDR3 size: 15 residues.